This TCR beta chain was recorded in a study of cytomegalovirus exposure and HLA in healthy donors. Primers: 60 Vbeta forward and 13 Jbeta reverse. TCRdb's copy holds only in-frame clones and misses some; the assay was immunoSEQ multiplex PCR. The sample consists of over 65,000 clones, about three quarters of them appearing once. The germline V and J ends were trimmed by 5 bases and 7 bases, with 17 bases remaining between them. From germline, CDR1 is SGHAT and CDR2 FQNNGV. The CDR3 has 15 residues. Study-level results: Usually a TCR sequence was rare, but some public TCRs were found in many donors. The presence/absence work took it that sequencing depth was about the same across donors. An analysis was carried out at a later point. It showed that HLA-associated TCR beta chains were more clonally expanded than equally common non-associated chains.

This clone came up once. Its antigen is not known. The TCR sequence derives from a man aged 40-55 years in good health and CMV-seronegative. The chain combines TRBV11-2 with TRBJ1-4, with TRBD1 as a possible D gene (5 bases). The specimen was PBMCs. CDR3 loop: CASSVGAAGGEKLFF. The CDR3, as DNA: TGTGCCAGCAGCGTAGGGGCGGCAGGAGGTGAAAAACTGTTTTTT.